This passage covers 22 T cell receptor beta chains from one sample sequenced in a study of T cells in Graves' hyperthyroidism and ophthalmopathy. Amplification of TCR beta CDR3 regions was performed using RNA transcripts as template. First-round RT-PCR of the TCR CDR3 relied on the HTBI primer set. MiXCR was run by TCRdb on the multiplex PCR reads, yielding one entry per CDR3 protein. The repertoire holds hundreds of thousands of distinct CDR3 sequences, with around 13% as singletons. Sequences were obtained from blood. These TCRs come from a woman between 45 and 65 years old with Graves' ophthalmopathy.

Remarks on this clonotype: A read error is possible here, since a much larger clone lies one base away. This chain joins TRBV6-5 and TRBJ2-7; D might be TRBD1 or TRBD2, each matching 5 bases. Germline assignment: CDR1 MNHEY and CDR2 SVGAGI. The CDR3 runs 14 residues. V was trimmed by 3 bases and J by 7 bases, leaving 16 bases between them. This CDR3 reads CASSYSPGTGEQYF. The CDR3 DNA follows: TGTGCCAGCAGTTATAGTCCAGGGACGGGAGAGCAGTACTTC.

The V and J genes are TRBV3-1 and TRBJ1-2, with 8 bases that match TRBD1. This CDR3 has 16 amino acids. Germline V gene lookup returns CDR1 LGHDT and CDR2 YNNKEL (reference sequence). With V trimmed by 4 bases and J by 8 bases, 15 bases remained unmatched. CDR3 residues: CASSPSTGVSSGGYTF. CDR3 coding DNA: TGTGCCAGCAGCCCCTCGACAGGGGTCTCGTCTGGGGGCTACACCTTC. Based on the CDR3 plus reference TRBV3-1 and TRBJ1-2, the full variable domain is DTAVSQTPKYLVTQMGNDKSIKCEQNLGHDTMYWYKQDSKKFLKIMFSYNNKELIINETVPNRFSPKSPDKAHLNLHINSLELGDSAVYFCASSPSTGVSSGGYTFGSGTRLTVV.

Many counts were recorded for this clonotype. This chain connects TRBV20-1 to TRBJ2-1, with TRBD2 matching 9 bases. This CDR3 region has 16 residues. The germline CDR1 and CDR2 sequences are DFQATT and SNEGSKA (reference sequence). V dropped 4 bases and J dropped 6; count of bases not matched to a gene: 13. CDR3 amino acids: CSATHIAGAFSNEQFF. In nucleotides, the CDR3 is TGCAGTGCTACACACATAGCGGGAGCTTTCTCCAATGAGCAGTTCTTC.

This clonotype was seen repeatedly, ten times or more. The chain joins TRBV5-1 to TRBJ2-3; D is possibly TRBD1 (6 bases). CDR3 length equals 18 residues. Germline V CDR1 and CDR2: SGHRS, YFSETQ. V was cut by 3 bases and J by 0 bases, with 20 bases left in between. The CDR3 DNA reads as TGCGCCAGCAGCTACGGACAGATCTCGGGCCGGAGCACAGATACGCAGTATTTT. It yields the protein CASSYGQISGRSTDTQYF.

This clonotype appeared many times. This sequence joins TRBV18 and TRBJ1-2, with D possibly being TRBD1 (5 bases). CDR1 is KGHSH and CDR2 is LQKENI in the germline V gene. V dropped 3 bases and J dropped 5 bases, with 13 bases sitting between them. The CDR3 spans 14 residues. CDR3: CASSPGTLEYGYTF. In DNA form, the CDR3 reads TGTGCCAGCTCACCCGGGACGCTCGAGTATGGCTACACCTTC.

This chain links TRBV5-4 with TRBJ2-2; possibly TRBD2 for D (6 bases). V lost 0 bases and J lost 5, with 14 bases in between. The germline V gene has CDR1 SGHNT and CDR2 YYREEE (reference sequence). This CDR3 contains 16 residues. The CDR3 is CASSLVPGVGTGELFF. DNA for the CDR3: TGTGCCAGCAGCTTGGTACCGGGAGTGGGAACCGGGGAGCTGTTTTTT.

The J gene is TRBJ1-2, the V gene TRBV6-5, with D unresolved. Trimming left V 2 bases short and J 8 bases short, with 15 bases between. The germline V gene encodes CDR1 MNHEY and CDR2 SVGAGI. The length of the CDR3 is 14 residues. This chain's CDR3 is CASSYEVGSRGYTF. CDR3 DNA: TGTGCCAGCAGTTACGAGGTGGGCTCGAGGGGCTACACCTTC.

The table lists this clonotype with a few counts. This sequence joins TRBV28 and TRBJ1-5; tentatively, D is TRBD1 (6 bases). There are 14 residues in the CDR3. Germline V CDR1 and CDR2: MDHEN, SYDVKM. V was clipped by 5 bases and J by 4 bases, with 12 bases between them. The CDR3 loop reads CASSGGQINQPQHF. The CDR3 DNA is TGTGCCAGCAGTGGCGGACAGATAAATCAGCCCCAGCATTTT.

At least ten counts were recorded for this clonotype. The rearrangement joins TRBV30 to TRBJ1-3; D not certain. V lost 2 bases and J lost 0, with 5 bases in between. This CDR3 is built from 13 residues. CDR1 is GTSNPN and CDR2 is SVGIG in the germline V gene (reference sequence). The CDR3 sequence: CAWSYLSGNTIYF. Here the CDR3 DNA reads TGTGCCTGGAGTTACCTCTCTGGAAACACCATATATTTT.

There are many counts of this clonotype. The chain has TRBV12-3 or TRBV12-4 and TRBJ2-5; D is undetermined. V dropped 3 bases and J dropped 2 bases, with 13 bases sitting between them. The CDR3 extends over 15 amino acids. The CDR3 DNA reads as TGTGCCAGCAGTTTTAGGTCCGGGTGGCAAGAGACCCAGTACTTC. It translates to CASSFRSGWQETQYF.

This clonotype was seen at least ten times. The chain joins TRBV7-8 to TRBJ2-7; D perhaps matches TRBD2 (7 bases). The V and J ends lost 4 bases and 2 bases respectively, with 18 bases between them. Germline CDR1 reads SGHVS; CDR2 reads FQNEAQ. CDR3 size: 16 residues. The CDR3: CASSSLRGGRAYEQYF. The CDR3 DNA reads as TGTGCCAGCAGCTCCCTACGCGGGGGCCGAGCCTACGAGCAGTACTTC.

The chain couples TRBV10-3 to TRBJ2-1; 8 bases align to TRBD1. In germline, CDR1 is ENHRY, CDR2 SYGVKD. Germline trimming cut 3 bases from V and 9 bases from J; bases unmatched to any gene: 10. CDR3 length equals 15 residues. Here the CDR3 reads CAISDQTGGLSEQFF. The DNA of the CDR3 is TGTGCCATCAGTGACCAAACAGGGGGACTGAGTGAGCAGTTCTTC.

The table lists this clonotype with many counts. DNA for the CDR3: TGCAGTGCAGACATTGGCCAGGATACGCAGTATTTT. Residues: CSADIGQDTQYF. The chain links TRBV20-1 to TRBJ2-3; D not resolved. Trimming removed 6 bases from V and 6 bases from J, with 13 bases in between. Germline V CDR1 and CDR2: DFQATT, SNEGSKA (reference sequence). The CDR3 has 12 residues.

This sequence joins TRBV7-9 and TRBJ1-2; D ambiguous. V was cut by 5 bases and J by 5 bases, with 9 bases left in between. Germline CDR1 reads SEHNR; CDR2 reads FQNEAQ (reference sequence). This CDR3 comprises 12 residues. CDR3 in amino acids: CASSTDEYGYTF. The CDR3, as DNA: TGTGCCAGCAGCACGGACGAGTATGGCTACACCTTC. The complete variable domain, with remaining parts taken from reference TRBV7-9 and TRBJ1-2, reads DTGVSQNPRHKITKRGQNVTFRCDPISEHNRLYWYRQTLGQGPEFLTYFQNEAQLEKSRLLSDRFSAERPKGSFSTLEIQRTEQGDSAMYLCASSTDEYGYTFGSGTRLTVV.

J is TRBJ2-5 and V is TRBV3-1, with 10 bases fitting TRBD1. The V segment lost 1 base and the J segment 1 base; nucleotides outside the gene matches: 3. The CDR3 sequence is 16 residues long. Germline CDR1 LGHDT, CDR2 YNNKEL (reference sequence). In nucleotides, the CDR3 is TGTGCCAGCAGCCAAGCCCGGGACAGGGGCCAAGAGACCCAGTACTTC. It codes for CASSQARDRGQETQYF.

This clonotype appeared many times. CDR3 loop: CASSPPGSADQPQHF. In nucleotides, the CDR3 is TGTGCCAGCTCACCACCAGGTTCAGCGGATCAGCCCCAGCATTTT. The chain combines TRBV18 with TRBJ1-5, with D unclear. Per the germline V gene, CDR1 is KGHSH and CDR2 is LQKENI. The CDR3 runs to 15 residues. Between the trimmed V and J ends, which lost 0 bases and 5 bases, there was a span of 11 bases.

This clonotype was seen repeatedly, ten times or more. Here the CDR3 reads CASSIDLWADGGYTF. As DNA, the CDR3 is TGTGCCAGTAGTATAGATCTATGGGCAGACGGAGGCTACACCTTC. This sequence joins TRBV19 and TRBJ1-2; no reliable D call. The germline V gene encodes CDR1 LNHDA and CDR2 SQIVND (reference sequence). V was cut by 0 bases and J by 8 bases, with 16 bases left in between. The CDR3 extends over 15 amino acids.

This clonotype was observed a handful of times. The chain combines TRBV20-1 with TRBJ2-6, with D unclear. V was trimmed by 0 bases and J by 1 base, leaving 7 bases between them. Per the germline V gene, CDR1 is DFQATT and CDR2 is SNEGSKA (reference sequence). The CDR3 totals 15 residues. CDR3 loop: CSARDLGSGANVLTF. The CDR3 DNA reads as TGCAGTGCTAGAGATTTAGGGTCTGGGGCCAACGTCCTGACTTTC.

Ten or more counts support this clonotype. The chain couples TRBV5-6 to TRBJ1-5, with a possible D match to TRBD1 (5 bases). The CDR3 sequence is 15 residues long. Germline-derived CDR1 and CDR2 are SGHDT and YYEEEE. With 1 base removed from V and 5 bases from J, the gap between germline ends came to 13 bases. The CDR3: CASSLLLQGDQPQHF. In DNA form, the CDR3 reads TGTGCCAGCAGCTTGTTGTTGCAGGGCGATCAGCCCCAGCATTTT. Full variable domain (rest looked up from reference TRBV5-6 and TRBJ1-5): DAGVTQSPTHLIKTRGQQVTLRCSPKSGHDTVSWYQQALGQGPQFIFQYYEEEERQRGNFPDRFSGHQFPNYSSELNVNALLLGDSALYLCASSLLLQGDQPQHFGDGTRLSIL.

This clonotype turned up a few times. The CDR3 DNA reads as TGTGCTAGTGGTTTGGAGCCGGGTTCACCCCTCCACTTT. It is translated as CASGLEPGSPLHF. V gene TRBV12-5 combines with J gene TRBJ1-6; D is ambiguous. There are 13 residues in the CDR3. Germline V gene data show CDR1 as LGHNT and CDR2 as FRNRAP. The V and J ends lost 1 base and 9 bases respectively, with 7 bases between them. The variable domain in full, completed from reference TRBV12-5 and TRBJ1-6, reads DARVTQTPRHKVTEMGQEVTMRCQPILGHNTVFWYRQTMMQGLELLAYFRNRAPLDDSGMPKDRFSAEMPDATLATLKIQPSEPRDSAVYFCASGLEPGSPLHFGNGTRLTVT.

The sample holds many counts of this clonotype. The chain recombines TRBV7-2 with TRBJ2-7; 9 bases align to TRBD2. V was pared by 1 base and J by 3 bases, with 4 bases of the junction left unmatched. The CDR3 has 15 amino acids. Germline CDR1 and CDR2: SGHTA and FQGNSA. The chain's CDR3 is CASSLGFSGGYEQYF. Written as DNA, the CDR3 is TGTGCCAGCAGCTTAGGGTTTAGCGGGGGCTACGAGCAGTACTTC. The variable domain in full, with the rest retrieved from reference TRBV7-2 and TRBJ2-7, is GAGVSQSPSNKVTEKGKDVELRCDPISGHTALYWYRQSLGQGLEFLIYFQGNSAPDKSGLPSDRFSAERTGGSVSTLTIQRTQQEDSAVYLCASSLGFSGGYEQYFGPGTRLTVT.

The chain joins TRBV24-1 to TRBJ2-3; D tentatively reads TRBD1 or TRBD2 (5 bases each). Trimming left V 1 base short and J 2 bases short, with 18 bases between. Germline assignment: CDR1 KGHDR and CDR2 SFDVKD. This CDR3 region has 18 residues. The CDR3 protein is CATSDFGDPRIYTDTQYF. The CDR3 coding sequence is TGTGCCACCAGTGATTTCGGGGACCCCAGAATATACACAGATACGCAGTATTTT.